The 9 T cell receptor beta chains in this list originate from one sample, sequenced in a study of T cells after posttransplantation cyclophosphamide. The repertoire was sequenced with immunoSEQ multiplex PCR; TCRdb's copy has only in-frame clones and lacks some. The data hold about 24,000 clones, with approximately 85% observed a single time. Sequenced: PBMCs. These receptors all come from a woman between 55 and 75 years old with a blood cancer, CMV-positive, and with a related stem cell donor.

The gene calls are TRBV2 and TRBJ2-1, with 9 positions matching TRBD2. Germline CDR1 SNHLY, CDR2 FYNNEI. V lost 6 bases and J lost 7; bases outside the gene matches: 10. The CDR3 is made up of 15 amino acids. Here the CDR3 DNA reads TGTGCCAGCAGGGCCGGGACTAGCATTGGTAATGAGCAGTTCTTC. It is translated as CASRAGTSIGNEQFF.

The V call is TRBV2, the J call TRBJ1-3; D is undetermined. This CDR3 is built from 15 residues. Per germline, CDR1 SNHLY and CDR2 FYNNEI. The V gene lost 4 bases and the J gene lost 0 bases, with 10 bases spanning the gap. CDR3: CASSVEGSSGNTIYF. The CDR3 DNA reads TGTGCCAGCAGTGTTGAGGGAAGCTCTGGAAACACCATATATTTT.

The chain couples TRBV30 to TRBJ2-7; a weak D match, TRBD1 (6 bases). The CDR3 is 11 residues long. Germline V gene data show CDR1 as GTSNPN and CDR2 as SVGIG (reference sequence). Trimming pared 4 bases from V and 4 bases from J, leaving 8 bases between. CDR3 sequence (DNA): TGTGCCTGGATAACAGGGTACGAGCAGTACTTC. Translation gives CAWITGYEQYF.

This clone was observed once. The chain joins TRBV5-1 to TRBJ1-2; 9 bases match TRBD1. CDR1 and CDR2 (germline): SGHRS, YFSETQ. The CDR3 loop spans 14 amino acids. V shed 4 bases and J 8 bases; nucleotides not matched to a gene: 9. CDR3 sequence: CASSPEGTGRGYTF. CDR3 DNA: TGCGCCAGCAGCCCCGAGGGGACAGGGCGCGGCTACACCTTC.

This clone occurred once. Additional DNA sequences in this sample encode the identical CDR3. The J gene is TRBJ2-1, the V gene TRBV9, with 13 nucleotides matching TRBD2. The V segment lost 4 bases and the J segment 3 bases; nucleotides outside the gene matches: 7. CDR1 is SGDLS and CDR2 is YYNGEE in the germline V gene. This CDR3 is built from 17 residues. The CDR3 spells CASSPRTSGRGYNEQFF. In DNA, the CDR3 is TGTGCCAGCAGCCCCAGGACTAGCGGGAGAGGCTACAATGAGCAGTTCTTC.

V gene TRBV23-1 combines with J gene TRBJ1-4; the D gene is possibly TRBD1 (5 bases). TRBV23-1 is an ORF, with its function uncertain. CDR3 length equals 13 residues. Trimming cost V 8 bases and J 2 bases, with 9 bases left between them. The CDR3 here is CASVGGTNEKLFF. DNA of the CDR3: TGCGCCAGCGTGGGGGGGACTAATGAAAAACTGTTTTTT.

The gene calls are TRBV2 and TRBJ2-7; D perhaps matches TRBD1 (6 bases). The V gene's germline CDR1 is SNHLY and CDR2 FYNNEI. This CDR3 comprises 13 residues. The germline V and J ends were trimmed by 4 bases and 4 bases, with 11 bases remaining between them. Written as DNA, the CDR3 is TGTGCCAGCAGTGTTGGGGGCGCGTACGAGCAGTACTTC. It codes for CASSVGGAYEQYF.

The V gene is TRBV5-6, the J gene TRBJ1-1; perhaps TRBD1 as D (5 bases). V was trimmed by 6 bases and J by 4 bases, leaving 16 bases between them. Per germline, CDR1 SGHDT and CDR2 YYEEEE. The CDR3 consists of 14 residues. The CDR3 region has the DNA TGTGCCAGCACTCGCATCCAGGGTGGCACTGAAGCTTTCTTT. This translates into CASTRIQGGTEAFF. The whole variable domain, remainder taken from reference TRBV5-6 and TRBJ1-1, is DAGVTQSPTHLIKTRGQQVTLRCSPKSGHDTVSWYQQALGQGPQFIFQYYEEEERQRGNFPDRFSGHQFPNYSSELNVNALLLGDSALYLCASTRIQGGTEAFFGQGTRLTVV.

The chain has TRBV7-2 and TRBJ1-1, with a tentative D call TRBD1 (5 bases). Trimming pared 5 bases from V and 1 base from J, leaving 8 bases between. Per the germline V gene, CDR1 is SGHTA and CDR2 is FQGNSA. The CDR3 is 13 amino acids. CDR3 DNA sequence: TGTGCCAGCAGCACCGACAGGAACACTGAAGCTTTCTTT. It encodes CASSTDRNTEAFF.